Below, 18 T cell receptor beta chains from the same sample are listed, as sequenced in a study of molecular identifiers for immune sequencing clone quantification. TCRdb re-called the PCR reads with MiXCR, one entry per CDR3 protein. This repertoire shows 550,000 to 750,000 distinct CDR3 sequences, 15% to 20% found once; its top ten account for under 0.95%. The source material was naive CD8+ T cells from blood, with Jurkat cell RNA spiked in. Subset specified: FACS-sorted CD8+CD4-CCR7+CD45RA+ naive T cells. The receptors shown here come from a human donor in good health. Some libraries in this study had Jurkat cell RNA spiked in.

In this sample, this clonotype turned up many times. V and J are TRBV20-1 and TRBJ1-1; possible D gene TRBD1, 5 bases. Trimming pared 4 bases from V and 6 bases from J, leaving 18 bases between. Germline CDR1 reads DFQATT; CDR2 reads SNEGSKA (reference sequence). The CDR3 contains 14 residues. For the CDR3, the DNA is TGCAGTGCTACTCCAGCAGGGAATGACGCTGAAGCTTTCTTT. Protein sequence: CSATPAGNDAEAFF.

This clonotype appeared many times. The chain carries TRBV12-3 or TRBV12-4 and TRBJ1-5, with D perhaps matching TRBD1 (6 bases). The CDR3 is 14 amino acids. The V gene lost 3 bases and the J gene lost 7 bases, with 13 bases spanning the gap. The CDR3 DNA sequence: TGTGCCAGCAGTTTCGGGGGGGCGGGGCAGCCCCAGCATTTT. This encodes CASSFGGAGQPQHF.

This clonotype came up a few times. The rearrangement uses TRBV7-6 and TRBJ2-7; D unclear. Germline V CDR1 and CDR2: SGHVS, FNYEAQ. Trimming took 2 bases from V and 7 from J, leaving 12 bases between them. CDR3 length: 13 amino acids. The CDR3 coding sequence is TGTGCCAGCAGCTTATTATCACAATCGGAGCAGTACTTC. Protein sequence: CASSLLSQSEQYF.

This clonotype came up many times. This chain links TRBV12-3 or TRBV12-4 with TRBJ2-3; the D call may be TRBD1 or TRBD2 (5 bases each). The V and J ends lost 6 bases and 2 bases respectively, with 15 bases between them. There are 15 residues in the CDR3. The DNA of the CDR3 is TGTGCCAGCAGGGGACCAAGAGGGGTCACAGATACGCAGTATTTT. The encoded protein is CASRGPRGVTDTQYF.

This clonotype has just a few counts. At one boundary the junction diverges from the germline segment, which might be a read error. The V call is TRBV29-1, the J call TRBJ2-7; 12 nucleotides line up with TRBD2. CDR3 length: 14 amino acids. Germline CDR1 SQVTM, CDR2 ANQGSEA. CDR3 loop: CSARLAGVVYDQYF. CDR3 nucleotide sequence: TGCAGCGCAAGACTAGCGGGAGTTGTCTACGACCAGTACTTC.

This clonotype was observed at least ten times. The chain links TRBV4-1 to TRBJ2-7; 7 nucleotides match TRBD2. Trimming took 1 base from V and 3 from J; bases not matched to a gene: 3. Germline CDR1 reads MGHRA; CDR2 reads YSYEKL. This CDR3 comprises 14 residues. The CDR3 region has the DNA TGCGCCAGCAGCCAAGGACTAGCTCTCTACGAGCAGTACTTC. Protein product: CASSQGLALYEQYF.

This clonotype was counted many times. This sequence joins TRBV28 and TRBJ2-7; 9 bases align to TRBD2. V lost 4 bases, J lost 4 bases, and 17 bases stayed unmatched. The CDR3 loop spans 18 amino acids. The V gene's germline CDR1 is MDHEN and CDR2 SYDVKM. The CDR3 spells CASSSSILAGGPSYEQYF. CDR3 nucleotides: TGTGCCAGCAGTTCGTCGATCCTCGCGGGAGGGCCTAGTTACGAGCAGTACTTC.

For this clonotype: This clone may be a read error of a much larger clone one base away. V and J are TRBV20-1 and TRBJ1-2; the D is unclear. The CDR3 covers 16 residues. V gave up 3 bases and J gave up 0 bases, with 17 bases separating them. In germline, CDR1 is DFQATT, CDR2 SNEGSKA (reference sequence). The DNA for the CDR3 is TGCAGTGCTAGTGGGATGCGGGCGTCAACTAACTATGGCTACACCTTC. This gives the protein CSASGMRASTNYGYTF.

There are many counts of this clonotype. The chain couples TRBV4-1 to TRBJ2-5; TRBD2 is a possible D gene (6 bases). CDR1 and CDR2 from the germline V gene are MGHRA and YSYEKL. With 3 bases removed from V and 3 bases from J, the gap between germline ends came to 11 bases. The CDR3 has 14 residues. The CDR3 loop reads CASSHRELEETQYF. CDR3 DNA: TGCGCCAGCAGCCACCGGGAGTTGGAAGAGACCCAGTACTTC.

This clonotype was counted between two and nine times. An end of the junction does not agree with germline; a read error may underlie this. The genes are TRBV7-9 and TRBJ2-5; 10 bases align to TRBD2. The germline V gene encodes CDR1 SEHNR and CDR2 FQNEAQ (reference sequence). CDR3 length equals 17 residues. The CDR3 DNA reads as TGTGCCAGCAGCCCCCCGGCGGCTAGCGGGAGCCAAGAGACCCGGTACTTC. Translating gives CASSPPAASGSQETRYF.

With respect to this clonotype: A read error may produce the germline difference seen at one junction end. The rearrangement joins TRBV6-1 to TRBJ1-2; possibly TRBD1 for D (5 bases). The germline CDR1 and CDR2 sequences are MNHNS and SASEGT. The CDR3 runs to 16 residues. CDR3 sequence (DNA): TGTGCCAGCAGTGAAGCTGGTCAGGGCCCTCTCTGTGGCCACACCTTC. It specifies CASSEAGQGPLCGHTF.

This clonotype was counted ten times or more. The chain joins TRBV28 to TRBJ1-3; D remains ambiguous. The V gene's germline CDR1 is MDHEN and CDR2 SYDVKM. CDR3 length: 12 residues. V was shortened by 6 bases and J by 3 bases, with 6 bases between the two germline ends. CDR3 nucleotide sequence: TGTGCCAGCAGCCCCAGTGGAAACACCATATATTTT. It encodes CASSPSGNTIYF.

With regard to this clonotype: This may be a read error, as it is one base from a much larger clone. The V call is TRBV27, the J call TRBJ2-3; 10 bases are a match to TRBD2. Germline V gene sequence: CDR1 MNHEY, CDR2 SMNVEV (reference sequence). The CDR3 runs 17 residues. The chain's CDR3 is CASRPEASGSRTDAQYF. DNA for the CDR3: TGTGCCAGCAGACCCGAAGCTAGCGGGAGTAGGACAGATGCGCAGTATTTT.

This clonotype was found a few times. The chain has TRBV30 and TRBJ2-1; 7 bases map to TRBD1. This CDR3 region has 12 residues. J lost 6 bases, V lost 5 bases, and 4 bases had no gene match. CDR1 is GTSNPN and CDR2 is SVGIG in the germline V gene (reference sequence). CDR3 bases: TGTGCCTGGGACAGGGCGATCAATGAGCAGTTCTTC. This codes for CAWDRAINEQFF.

Comments on this clonotype: A read error is possible here, since a much larger clone lies one base away. The genes are TRBV7-2 and TRBJ2-1; perhaps TRBD1 as D (6 bases). This CDR3 spans 15 amino acids. Germline lookup yields CDR1 SGHTA and CDR2 FQGNSA. CDR3: CASGFRDRSYNEQFF. In nucleotides, the CDR3 is TGTGCCAGCGGCTTCCGAGACAGGTCCTACAATGAGCAGTTCTTC.

This clonotype was recorded many times. The chain is built from TRBV27 and TRBJ1-1, with D uncertain. The germline gives CDR1 MNHEY, CDR2 SMNVEV (reference sequence). Trimming removed 3 bases from V and 2 bases from J, with 10 bases in between. The CDR3 totals 14 residues. The CDR3 DNA follows: TGTGCCAGCAGTTTTTACAGCAGTAACACTGAAGCTTTCTTT. This codes for CASSFYSSNTEAFF.

A note on this clonotype: One junction end disagrees with the germline gene, perhaps due to a read error. The chain joins TRBV4-1 to TRBJ2-2, with D perhaps TRBD2 (5 bases). Looked up from germline, CDR1 is MGHRA and CDR2 is YSYEKL. The CDR3 length is 17 residues. In nucleotides, the CDR3 is TGCGCCAGCGGCCAAGATCGGGCGGGTACGAACACCGGGGAGCTGTTTTTT. This encodes CASGQDRAGTNTGELFF.

The chain uses TRBV4-1 and TRBJ2-7, with D uncertain. The germline V gene has CDR1 MGHRA and CDR2 YSYEKL. V was trimmed by 0 bases and J by 4 bases, leaving 13 bases between them. The CDR3 is 15 residues long. The DNA for the CDR3 is TGCGCCAGCAGCCAAGAAAGGAGAATCTCGTACGAGCAGTACTTC. Translation: CASSQERRISYEQYF.